The rows below give T cell receptor beta chains drawn from one sample of a study of CD4 T cells in relation to SARS-CoV-2 and coronaviruses. Their specific antigens are unknown. The table came from immunoSEQ multiplex PCR; TCRdb's copy has only in-frame clones and leaves some out. The table includes just over 15,000 clones, just under 80% detected once. The sequencing input was CD4+ T cells from PBMCs, cultured in vitro. The receptors originated from a human donor in good health. Both conserved end residues are part of each CDR3. Each record gives: D gene, clone size, V gene, J gene, CDR3 DNA, CDR3 protein. The D gene is left open where the match is weak. Where a row states a size, it is once, few, many or the class of an expanded clone; other rows omit it.

d_gene: .
abundance: once
v_gene: TRBV6-2/TRBV6-3
j_gene: TRBJ2-3
CDR3nt: TGTGCCAGCAGTAAGCCAGGGTTGCAAGATACGCAGTATTTT
CDR3aa: CASSKPGLQDTQYF

d_gene: .
abundance: .
v_gene: TRBV3-1/TRBV3-2
j_gene: TRBJ2-3
CDR3nt: TGTGCCAGCAGCCTCCACACCACCGCGGCAGGACGCACAGATACGCAGTATTTT
CDR3aa: CASSLHTTAAGRTDTQYF

d_gene: .
abundance: .
v_gene: TRBV19
j_gene: TRBJ2-1
CDR3nt: TGTGCCAGTCGACAGAACAATGAGCAGTTCTTC
CDR3aa: CASRQNNEQFF

d_gene: .
abundance: .
v_gene: TRBV3-1/TRBV3-2
j_gene: TRBJ1-5
CDR3nt: TGTGCCAGCAGCCAAGGTACTGGGGGGCGGGGACAGCCCCAGCATTTT
CDR3aa: CASSQGTGGRGQPQHF

d_gene: .
abundance: .
v_gene: TRBV27
j_gene: TRBJ1-2
CDR3nt: TGTGCCAGCAGTCTACAGGGTAACTATGGCTACACCTTC
CDR3aa: CASSLQGNYGYTF

d_gene: .
abundance: .
v_gene: TRBV7-9
j_gene: TRBJ1-1
CDR3nt: TGTGCCAGCAGGTCGAGCTCCCCTGAAGCTTTCTTT
CDR3aa: CASRSSSPEAFF

d_gene: .
abundance: .
v_gene: TRBV24-1
j_gene: TRBJ2-3
CDR3nt: TGTGCCACCAGTGTGGGGGGAAGCACAGATACGCAGTATTTT
CDR3aa: CATSVGGSTDTQYF

d_gene: TRBD1
abundance: .
v_gene: TRBV2
j_gene: TRBJ1-1
CDR3nt: TGTGCCAGCCTTCACAGGGGAAACACTGAAGCTTTCTTT
CDR3aa: CASLHRGNTEAFF

d_gene: .
abundance: once
v_gene: TRBV9
j_gene: TRBJ1-3
CDR3nt: TGTGCCAGCAGCGCCAGGGGAGGGGCCAGCTCTGGAAACACCATATATTTT
CDR3aa: CASSARGGASSGNTIYF

d_gene: TRBD1
abundance: .
v_gene: TRBV6-1
j_gene: TRBJ1-1
CDR3nt: TGTGCCAGCAGTCGGGACAGATTATTGAACACTGAAGCTTTCTTT
CDR3aa: CASSRDRLLNTEAFF

d_gene: TRBD1
abundance: .
v_gene: TRBV6-5
j_gene: TRBJ1-1
CDR3nt: TGTGCCAGCAGTTATTTAAGACAAGACAGGGGCACTGAAGCTTTCTTT
CDR3aa: CASSYLRQDRGTEAFF

d_gene: TRBD2
abundance: .
v_gene: TRBV7-9
j_gene: TRBJ2-1
CDR3nt: TGTGCCAGCAGCCGACGGACTAGCGGGAGCCCCATCTACAATGAGCAGTTCTTC
CDR3aa: CASSRRTSGSPIYNEQFF

d_gene: TRBD2
abundance: .
v_gene: TRBV6-5
j_gene: TRBJ2-5
CDR3nt: TGTGCCAGCAGTTACGCGGGACTATTCTTTCAAGAGACCCAGTACTTC
CDR3aa: CASSYAGLFFQETQYF

d_gene: TRBD2
abundance: .
v_gene: TRBV19
j_gene: TRBJ2-1
CDR3nt: TGTGCCAGTAGTGGAAGCGGCGGGAGGGCCTCCTACAATGAGCAGTTCTTC
CDR3aa: CASSGSGGRASYNEQFF

d_gene: .
abundance: once
v_gene: TRBV10-2
j_gene: TRBJ2-2
CDR3nt: TGCGCCAGCAGTGTAGTAGCGGTTAACACCGGGGAGCTGTTTTTT
CDR3aa: CASSVVAVNTGELFF

d_gene: TRBD1
abundance: .
v_gene: TRBV19
j_gene: TRBJ2-3
CDR3nt: TGTGCCAGTAGTAAGGGACAGACAGATACGCAGTATTTT
CDR3aa: CASSKGQTDTQYF

d_gene: .
abundance: .
v_gene: TRBV21-1
j_gene: TRBJ1-3
CDR3nt: TGTGCCAGCAGCAAAGCGGAGGGAGGGGACACCATATATTTT
CDR3aa: CASSKAEGGDTIYF

d_gene: .
abundance: .
v_gene: TRBV10-3
j_gene: TRBJ1-4
CDR3nt: TGTGCCATCAGTGAGAGTGGGGTTATGGATGAAAAACTGTTTTTT
CDR3aa: CAISESGVMDEKLFF

d_gene: TRBD2
abundance: .
v_gene: TRBV7-3
j_gene: TRBJ2-7
CDR3nt: TGTGCCAGCAGCATCGGACCGGCGGGAGGGCTAAGGTACTTC
CDR3aa: CASSIGPAGGLRYF

d_gene: .
abundance: .
v_gene: TRBV5-6
j_gene: TRBJ1-1
CDR3nt: TGTGCCAGCAGCTTGCCGACCGTGGTTGGGACTGAAGCTTTCTTT
CDR3aa: CASSLPTVVGTEAFF

d_gene: .
abundance: .
v_gene: TRBV9
j_gene: TRBJ2-1
CDR3nt: TGTGCCAGCAGCGCCCGACGGGAGAGCTCCTACAATGAGCAGTTCTTC
CDR3aa: CASSARRESSYNEQFF

d_gene: .
abundance: once
v_gene: TRBV6-5
j_gene: TRBJ2-5
CDR3nt: TGTGCCAGCAGTTCCCAGGGATGGGGGGAGACCCAGTACTTC
CDR3aa: CASSSQGWGETQYF

d_gene: TRBD1
abundance: few
v_gene: TRBV2
j_gene: TRBJ2-4
CDR3nt: TGTGCCAGCTCCGAAGGCCTGGACAGGGTAGACTTC
CDR3aa: CASSEGLDRVDF

d_gene: .
abundance: once
v_gene: TRBV5-1
j_gene: TRBJ1-1
CDR3nt: TGCGCCAGCAGCTGGGGACATCTGGTGAACACTGAAGCTTTCTTT
CDR3aa: CASSWGHLVNTEAFF

d_gene: .
abundance: .
v_gene: TRBV27
j_gene: TRBJ1-4
CDR3nt: TGTGCCAGCAGTTTGGGGCCAGGGGCGGCTAATGAAAAACTGTTTTTT
CDR3aa: CASSLGPGAANEKLFF

d_gene: TRBD1
abundance: .
v_gene: TRBV5-8
j_gene: TRBJ1-5
CDR3nt: TGTGCCAGCAACCCGTGGACAGGTGACAATCAGCCCCAGCATTTT
CDR3aa: CASNPWTGDNQPQHF

d_gene: .
abundance: .
v_gene: TRBV2
j_gene: TRBJ1-5
CDR3nt: TGTGCCAGCAGTGTGTCAGAGTACAATCAGCCCCAGCATTTT
CDR3aa: CASSVSEYNQPQHF

d_gene: .
abundance: .
v_gene: TRBV5-1
j_gene: TRBJ2-6
CDR3nt: TGCGCCAGCAGCATAAGCTCTGGGGCCAACGTCCTGACTTTC
CDR3aa: CASSISSGANVLTF

d_gene: .
abundance: few
v_gene: TRBV5-4
j_gene: TRBJ1-6
CDR3nt: TGTGCCAGCAGCGTTGGTCCCCAGGATAATTCACCCCTCCACTTT
CDR3aa: CASSVGPQDNSPLHF

d_gene: .
abundance: .
v_gene: TRBV5-4
j_gene: TRBJ2-6
CDR3nt: TGTGCCAGCAGCTCCGCGACGTCTGCAGGGGCCAACGTCCTGACTTTC
CDR3aa: CASSSATSAGANVLTF

d_gene: .
abundance: .
v_gene: TRBV19
j_gene: TRBJ1-5
CDR3nt: TGTGCCAGTAGTATAGGCCCGAGCAATCAGCCCCAGCATTTT
CDR3aa: CASSIGPSNQPQHF

d_gene: .
abundance: .
v_gene: TRBV7-3
j_gene: TRBJ2-3
CDR3nt: TGTGCCAGCAGCTTAAGAGATACAGATACGCAGTATTTT
CDR3aa: CASSLRDTDTQYF

d_gene: .
abundance: medium-sized
v_gene: TRBV7-9
j_gene: TRBJ2-7
CDR3nt: TGTGCCAGCAGCCCATCGACTAGGTTCCTCTACGAGCAGTACTTC
CDR3aa: CASSPSTRFLYEQYF

d_gene: .
abundance: .
v_gene: TRBV9
j_gene: TRBJ2-1
CDR3nt: TGTGCCAGCAGCGTAGGTGGTGAGCAGTTCTTC
CDR3aa: CASSVGGEQFF

d_gene: .
abundance: few
v_gene: TRBV5-1
j_gene: TRBJ2-3
CDR3nt: TGCGCCAGCAGCTCCGAGACAGATACGCAGTATTTT
CDR3aa: CASSSETDTQYF

d_gene: .
abundance: few
v_gene: TRBV11-2
j_gene: TRBJ1-6
CDR3nt: TGTGCCAGCAGCCGACAGACTAATTCACCCCTCCACTTT
CDR3aa: CASSRQTNSPLHF

d_gene: .
abundance: .
v_gene: TRBV27
j_gene: TRBJ2-5
CDR3nt: TGTGCCAGCAGTTTAACGTGGGGAGAGACCCAGTACTTC
CDR3aa: CASSLTWGETQYF

d_gene: .
abundance: .
v_gene: TRBV7-2
j_gene: TRBJ1-5
CDR3nt: TGTGCCAGCAGCTTACAGGGTGGTCAGCCCCAGCATTTT
CDR3aa: CASSLQGGQPQHF

d_gene: .
abundance: few
v_gene: TRBV5-4
j_gene: TRBJ1-6
CDR3nt: TGTGCCAGCAGCTTGGCCGAGGAAGGGAATTCACCCCTCCACTTT
CDR3aa: CASSLAEEGNSPLHF

d_gene: .
abundance: .
v_gene: TRBV10-3
j_gene: TRBJ2-1
CDR3nt: TGTGCCATCAGTACAACCCCGCCTGGCAATGAGCAGTTCTTC
CDR3aa: CAISTTPPGNEQFF

d_gene: .
abundance: .
v_gene: TRBV12-3/TRBV12-4
j_gene: TRBJ2-5
CDR3nt: TGTGCCAGCAGTCCTCAAGAGACCCAGTACTTC
CDR3aa: CASSPQETQYF

d_gene: .
abundance: .
v_gene: TRBV20-1
j_gene: TRBJ1-1
CDR3nt: TGCAGTGCTAGGATTTACACTGAAGCTTTCTTT
CDR3aa: CSARIYTEAFF